This TCR beta chain was captured by sequencing in a study of CD8 T cells in ankylosing spondylitis. This clonotype has a handful of counts. Its target is not known. Using quantitative 5'-RACE with molecular barcodes, the authors made TCR beta libraries. TCRdb called the 5' RACE reads again in MiXCR, with one record for every CDR3 protein. The sample has more than 100,000 distinct CDR3 sequences; 17% are singletons. After removal of 2 bases from V and 2 bases from J, the junction contained 7 bases not matched to a gene. From germline, CDR1 is ENHRY and CDR2 SYGVKD. This CDR3 has 16 amino acids. Study-level points and caveats: Seemingly distinctive of ankylosing spondylitis blood was a TCR beta motif formed by eight highly homologous variants. Prior literature has documented some motif variants in synovial fluid and blood from reactive arthritis. Peripheral blood held disease-linked clones only at relatively low frequency, and these were CD8+. Reportedly, significant enrichment of disease-linked clones occurred in matched ankylosing spondylitis synovial fluid.

The sequence came from a male donor with ankylosing spondylitis. The sample comprised blood, either unsorted or a sorted T cell fraction (not recorded which). The genes are TRBV10-3 and TRBJ2-7; 9 positions agree with TRBD2. Here the CDR3 DNA reads TGTGCCATCAGTGAGGGTAGGACTAGCGTGACCTACGAGCAGTACTTC. Residues: CAISEGRTSVTYEQYF.